A single sample gave rise to the 14 T cell receptor beta chains below, sequenced in a study of Ad26.COV2.S vaccination and SARS-CoV-2 variants. Stated treatment: around 19 received Ad26.COV2.S at low or high dose, single or two shots; roughly 5 received placebo; per-sample allocation not given. Sampling took place 63 days after the first vaccine or placebo injection. Assay used: immunoSEQ multiplex PCR; TCRdb lists only in-frame clones, some missing. The profile shows over 400,000 clones, around 92% of them singletons. This sample comprised peripheral blood, obtained in a trial of Ad26.COV2.S vaccine versus placebo. Every receptor here comes from a person aged 18-60 years who received the Ad26.COV2.S COVID-19 vaccine or a placebo.

V gene TRBV10-3 combines with J gene TRBJ2-3; 9 nucleotides align to TRBD1. The V gene's germline CDR1 is ENHRY and CDR2 SYGVKD. The V and J ends lost 3 bases and 1 base, in that order; junction bases with no gene match: 14. The CDR3 is 19 amino acids. CDR3 loop: CAISDPTTRTGEGTDTQYF. DNA of the CDR3: TGTGCCATCAGTGATCCCACGACAAGGACAGGGGAGGGCACAGATACGCAGTATTTT.

The CDR3 DNA reads as TGTGCCAGCAGCTCCGTGGTCCAGCGGGGGGCCACATCGTTCTTC. Residues: CASSSVVQRGATSFF. The V call is TRBV28, the J call TRBJ2-1; 9 nucleotides line up with TRBD2. CDR1 MDHEN and CDR2 SYDVKM come from the germline V gene. This CDR3 contains 15 residues. V lost 6 bases, J lost 15 bases, and 18 bases stayed unmatched. Full variable domain (rest looked up from reference TRBV28 and TRBJ2-1): DVKVTQSSRYLVKRTGEKVFLECVQDMDHENMFWYRQDPGLGLRLIYFSYDVKMKEKGDIPEGYSVSREKKERFSLILESASTNQTSMYLCASSSVVQRGATSFFGPGTRLTVL.

V usage is TRBV7-9 and J usage is TRBJ2-5; D unresolved. The CDR3 runs 15 residues. Germline loops: CDR1 SEHNR, CDR2 FQNEAQ (reference sequence). The V end lost 5 bases, the J end lost 5 bases, and 18 bases lay between the germline ends. CDR3 in DNA: TGTGCCAGCAGCCCCCACTACGGCCCTGGGGAGACCCAGTACTTC. This encodes CASSPHYGPGETQYF.

The V call is TRBV29-1, the J call TRBJ1-1, with D unresolved. Germline V gene sequence: CDR1 SQVTM, CDR2 ANQGSEA. Between the trimmed V and J ends, which lost 2 bases and 1 base, there was a span of 2 bases. CDR3 length: 11 amino acids. The DNA for the CDR3 is TGCAGCGTTGAAAGGAACACTGAAGCTTTCTTT. It encodes CSVERNTEAFF.

The chain joins TRBV5-6 to TRBJ2-7; no clear D gene. Germline V lookup: CDR1 SGHDT, CDR2 YYEEEE. There are 16 residues in the CDR3. The V end lost 0 bases, the J end lost 3 bases, and 16 bases lay between the germline ends. The CDR3 sequence is CASSLGVGLINYEQYF. CDR3 nucleotides: TGTGCCAGCAGCTTGGGCGTGGGGTTGATCAACTACGAGCAGTACTTC.

This chain uses TRBV2 with TRBJ1-5, with D tentatively TRBD1 (6 bases). Trimming stripped 1 base from V and 1 base from J, with 8 bases between. There are 15 residues in the CDR3. CDR1 is SNHLY and CDR2 is FYNNEI in the germline V gene. The CDR3 sequence is CASSEEGGSNQPQHF. The CDR3 bases are TGTGCCAGCAGTGAAGAAGGGGGGAGCAATCAGCCCCAGCATTTT.

A remark on this clone: The sample has other DNA sequences that encode this CDR3 too. This chain joins TRBV7-9 and TRBJ2-5; D unclear. V lost 5 bases, J lost 1 base, and 8 bases lay in between. The CDR3 is made up of 13 amino acids. Germline CDR1 reads SEHNR; CDR2 reads FQNEAQ (reference sequence). In DNA form, the CDR3 reads TGTGCCAGCAGCCCCGACTCCCAAGAGACCCAGTACTTC. This sequence encodes CASSPDSQETQYF.

V is TRBV6-5 and J is TRBJ1-2; 8 bases are a match to TRBD1. Germline assignment: CDR1 MNHEY and CDR2 SVGAGI. The CDR3 is 15 residues long. V lost 6 bases and J lost 3; bases outside the gene matches: 9. CDR3 amino acids: CASRTRTGRYYGYTF. In DNA form, the CDR3 reads TGTGCCAGCAGAACTAGGACAGGGAGGTACTATGGCTACACCTTC.

The chain is built from TRBV3-1 (or the pseudogene TRBV3-2) and TRBJ1-2, with D possibly TRBD1 on 5 matching bases. The CDR3 covers 14 residues. Trimming took 3 bases from V and 8 from J, leaving 16 bases between them. Germline V gene data show CDR1 as LGHDT and CDR2 as YNNKEL (reference sequence). This CDR3 reads CASSHYQGLGGYTF. CDR3 DNA sequence: TGTGCCAGCAGCCATTACCAGGGATTAGGAGGCTACACCTTC.

The chain couples TRBV27 to TRBJ1-1; TRBD1 agrees at 11 bases. In germline, CDR1 is MNHEY, CDR2 SMNVEV (reference sequence). V trimming: 5 bases; J trimming: 0 bases; junction bases outside the gene matches: 2. CDR3 length equals 15 residues. The CDR3 loop is CASSLGQGVNTEAFF. The CDR3 DNA reads as TGTGCCAGCAGTCTGGGACAGGGGGTGAACACTGAAGCTTTCTTT.

This chain uses TRBV3-1 (or the pseudogene TRBV3-2) with TRBJ2-5, with D maybe TRBD1 (6 bases). Germline CDR1 is LGHDT and CDR2 is YNNKEL (reference sequence). The V end was cut by 0 bases, the J end by 2 bases, with 19 bases between. CDR3 length: 18 amino acids. Written as DNA, the CDR3 is TGTGCCAGCAGCCAAGACCGGGGACACGGACCATTTCAAGAGACCCAGTACTTC. It yields the protein CASSQDRGHGPFQETQYF.

J is TRBJ1-1 and V is TRBV6-5, with D possibly being TRBD1 (5 bases). Trimming left V 7 bases short and J 5 bases short, with 14 bases between. Germline V gene sequence: CDR1 MNHEY, CDR2 SVGAGI. This CDR3 has 13 residues. The CDR3, as DNA: TGTGCCAGCACCCCCGGGGGAGGAACTGAAGCTTTCTTT. Its protein product is CASTPGGGTEAFF.

The chain employs TRBV4-1 and TRBJ1-1; TRBD1 matches at 7 bases. Germline values: CDR1 MGHRA, CDR2 YSYEKL. The trim removed 1 base at V and 10 bases at J, leaving 33 bases unmatched. This CDR3 has 22 amino acids. CDR3 coding DNA: TGCGCCAGCAGCCAAGGCGAATGGTTGTATCCGATAGGACAGGCGACGTTTATTGGAGCTTTCTTT. Protein product: CASSQGEWLYPIGQATFIGAFF.

The chain combines TRBV6-5 with TRBJ2-3; TRBD1 or TRBD2 may be the D gene (6 bases each). Germline loops: CDR1 MNHEY, CDR2 SVGAGI. Trimming shortened V by 9 bases and J by 0 bases, and 16 bases separated the two germline ends. The CDR3 length is 15 residues. The chain's CDR3 is CASFPGAFSTDTQYF. The CDR3 DNA sequence: TGTGCCAGTTTTCCGGGGGCCTTTAGCACAGATACGCAGTATTTT.